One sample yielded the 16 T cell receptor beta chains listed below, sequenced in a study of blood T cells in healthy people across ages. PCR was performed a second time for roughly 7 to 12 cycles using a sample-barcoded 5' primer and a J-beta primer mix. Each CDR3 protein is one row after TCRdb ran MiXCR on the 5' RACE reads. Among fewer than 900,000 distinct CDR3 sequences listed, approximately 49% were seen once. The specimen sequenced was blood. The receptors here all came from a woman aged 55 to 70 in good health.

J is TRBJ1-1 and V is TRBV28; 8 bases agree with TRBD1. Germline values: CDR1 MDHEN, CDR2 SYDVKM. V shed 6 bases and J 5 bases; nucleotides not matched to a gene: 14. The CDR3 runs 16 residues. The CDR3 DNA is TGTGCCAGCAGCCTCAACCCGACAGGGGAATTTACTGAAGCTTTCTTT. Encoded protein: CASSLNPTGEFTEAFF. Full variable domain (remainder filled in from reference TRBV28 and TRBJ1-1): DVKVTQSSRYLVKRTGEKVFLECVQDMDHENMFWYRQDPGLGLRLIYFSYDVKMKEKGDIPEGYSVSREKKERFSLILESASTNQTSMYLCASSLNPTGEFTEAFFGQGTRLTVV.

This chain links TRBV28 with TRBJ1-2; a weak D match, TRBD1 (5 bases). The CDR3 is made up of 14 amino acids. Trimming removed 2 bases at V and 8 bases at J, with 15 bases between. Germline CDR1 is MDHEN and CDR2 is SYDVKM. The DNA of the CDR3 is TGTGCCAGCAGTTTAACAGGCGACGTTGGGGGCTACACCTTC. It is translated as CASSLTGDVGGYTF.

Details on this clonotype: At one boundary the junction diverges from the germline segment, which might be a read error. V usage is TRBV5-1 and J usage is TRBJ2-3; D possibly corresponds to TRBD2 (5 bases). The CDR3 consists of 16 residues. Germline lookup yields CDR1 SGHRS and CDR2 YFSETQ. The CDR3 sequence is CASSLAATRGTDTRYF. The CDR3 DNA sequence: TGCGCCAGCAGCTTGGCCGCCACTAGAGGCACAGATACGCGGTATTTT.

The DNA for the CDR3 is TGTGCCGGCGAGGGCACTAATTCTGGGGCCAACGTCCTGACTTTC. Encoded protein: CAGEGTNSGANVLTF. J is TRBJ2-6 and V is TRBV6-2 or TRBV6-3, with a weak D call TRBD2 (5 bases). Germline loops: CDR1 MNHEY, CDR2 SVGEGT. The CDR3 consists of 15 residues. Trimming removed 11 bases at V and 1 base at J, with 15 bases between.

The CDR3 DNA follows: TGTGCCACCAGTGATGTGGGACTAGCGGGTGACTACGAGCAGTACTTC. The encoded protein is CATSDVGLAGDYEQYF. V gene TRBV24-1 combines with J gene TRBJ2-5; TRBD2 agrees at 12 bases. The J call is in doubt because the DNA end fits TRBJ2-7 better. The CDR3 is made up of 16 amino acids. Germline V gene sequence: CDR1 KGHDR, CDR2 SFDVKD.

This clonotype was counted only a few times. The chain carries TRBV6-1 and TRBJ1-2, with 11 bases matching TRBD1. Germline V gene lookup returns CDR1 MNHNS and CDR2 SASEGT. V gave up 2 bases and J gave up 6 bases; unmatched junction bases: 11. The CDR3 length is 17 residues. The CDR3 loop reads CASSELYRTGGKDGYTF. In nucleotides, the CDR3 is TGTGCCAGCAGTGAATTATATAGGACAGGGGGCAAAGATGGCTACACCTTC.

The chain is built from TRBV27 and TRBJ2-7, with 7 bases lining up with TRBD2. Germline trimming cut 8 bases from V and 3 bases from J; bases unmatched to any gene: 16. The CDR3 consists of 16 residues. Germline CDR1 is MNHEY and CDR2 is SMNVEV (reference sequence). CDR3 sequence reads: CASGRAFAGAYYEQYF. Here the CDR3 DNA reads TGTGCCAGCGGGCGGGCTTTCGCGGGAGCATACTACGAGCAGTACTTC.

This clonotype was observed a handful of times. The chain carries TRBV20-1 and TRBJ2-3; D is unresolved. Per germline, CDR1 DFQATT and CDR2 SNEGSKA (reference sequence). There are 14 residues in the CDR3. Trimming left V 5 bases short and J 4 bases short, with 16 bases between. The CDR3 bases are TGCAGTGCTTTTAGTCCGACGAATCCAGATACGCAGTATTTT. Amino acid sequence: CSAFSPTNPDTQYF.

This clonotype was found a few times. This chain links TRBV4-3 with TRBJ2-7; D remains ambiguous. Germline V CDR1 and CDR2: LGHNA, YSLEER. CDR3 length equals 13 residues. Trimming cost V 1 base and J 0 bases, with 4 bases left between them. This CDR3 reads CASSQAASYEQYF. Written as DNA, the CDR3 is TGCGCCAGCAGCCAAGCGGCCTCCTACGAGCAGTACTTC.

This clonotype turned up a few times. This CDR3 reads CSARIVNEKLFF. The CDR3 DNA reads TGCAGTGCTAGAATAGTGAATGAAAAACTGTTTTTT. The chain employs TRBV20-1 and TRBJ1-4; no firm D call. The V gene's germline CDR1 is DFQATT and CDR2 SNEGSKA (reference sequence). The CDR3 has 12 residues. V lost 2 bases and J 5 bases, leaving 6 bases between the germline ends.

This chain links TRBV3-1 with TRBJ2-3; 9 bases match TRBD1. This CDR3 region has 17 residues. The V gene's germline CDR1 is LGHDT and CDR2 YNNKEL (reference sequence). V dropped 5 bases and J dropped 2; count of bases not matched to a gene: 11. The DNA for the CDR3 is TGTGCCAGCAGCTTTACGTCCGGGACAGGGATCACAGATACGCAGTATTTT. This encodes CASSFTSGTGITDTQYF.

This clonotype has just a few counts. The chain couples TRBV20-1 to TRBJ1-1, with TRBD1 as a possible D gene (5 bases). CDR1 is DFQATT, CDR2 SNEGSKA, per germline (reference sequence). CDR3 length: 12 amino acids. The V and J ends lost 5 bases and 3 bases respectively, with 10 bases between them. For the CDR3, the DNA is TGCAGTGCTCGGGACGCGGACACTGAAGCTTTCTTT. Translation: CSARDADTEAFF.

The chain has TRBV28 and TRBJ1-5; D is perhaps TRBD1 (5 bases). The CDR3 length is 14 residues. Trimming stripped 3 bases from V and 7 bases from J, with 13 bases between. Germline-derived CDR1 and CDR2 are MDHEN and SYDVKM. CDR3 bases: TGTGCCAGCAGTTTGGGTGGGCGGGGGCAGCCCCAGCATTTT. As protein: CASSLGGRGQPQHF. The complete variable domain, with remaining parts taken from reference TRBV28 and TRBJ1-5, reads DVKVTQSSRYLVKRTGEKVFLECVQDMDHENMFWYRQDPGLGLRLIYFSYDVKMKEKGDIPEGYSVSREKKERFSLILESASTNQTSMYLCASSLGGRGQPQHFGDGTRLSIL.

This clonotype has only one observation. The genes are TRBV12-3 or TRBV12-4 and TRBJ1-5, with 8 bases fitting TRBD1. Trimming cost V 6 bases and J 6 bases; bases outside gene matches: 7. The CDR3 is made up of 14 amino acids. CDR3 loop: CASRKGQGGQPQHF. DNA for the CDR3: TGTGCCAGCAGGAAAGGACAGGGCGGTCAGCCCCAGCATTTT.

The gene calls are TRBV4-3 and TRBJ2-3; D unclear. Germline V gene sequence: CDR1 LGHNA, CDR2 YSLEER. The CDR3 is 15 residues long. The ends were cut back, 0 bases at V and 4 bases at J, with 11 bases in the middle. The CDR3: CASSQDRIRADTQYF. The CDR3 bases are TGCGCCAGCAGCCAAGACAGGATTCGGGCAGATACGCAGTATTTT.

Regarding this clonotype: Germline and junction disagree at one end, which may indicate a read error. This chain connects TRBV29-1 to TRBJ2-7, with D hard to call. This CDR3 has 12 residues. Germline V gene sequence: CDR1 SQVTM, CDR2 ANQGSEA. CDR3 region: CGVESSAYEQYF. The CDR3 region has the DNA TGCGGCGTTGAATCTTCAGCTTACGAGCAGTACTTC.